The next 21 T cell receptor beta chains were all read from a single sample in a study of T cells after yellow fever vaccination. TCRdb redid the calling of the 5' RACE reads with MiXCR, one entry per CDR3 protein. In the table there are some 250,000 distinct CDR3 sequences, around 3.5% of which are singletons. Material: PBMCs, obtained 15 days after the yellow fever booster vaccination. The receptors derive from a man aged 18 to 30 who received the YFV17D yellow fever vaccine.

This clonotype was observed many times. The chain couples TRBV29-1 to TRBJ2-1; D unresolved. The germline V and J ends were trimmed by 4 bases and 4 bases, with 8 bases remaining between them. Germline CDR1 is SQVTM and CDR2 is ANQGSEA. This CDR3 region has 12 residues. The CDR3 DNA reads as TGCAGCGTTGGCAGGCGGTACAATGAGCAGTTCTTC. Encoded protein: CSVGRRYNEQFF.

At least ten counts were recorded for this clonotype. The chain uses TRBV12-3 or TRBV12-4 and TRBJ1-4; 7 bases align to TRBD1. The CDR3 covers 15 residues. The junction had 10 bases not matched to a gene; V was cut back by 5 bases and J by 7 bases. CDR3 sequence (DNA): TGTGCCAGCAGTGGGGGCGGACAGGAATTTGAAAAACTGTTTTTT. Amino acids: CASSGGGQEFEKLFF.

At least ten counts were recorded for this clonotype. This chain joins TRBV7-9 and TRBJ1-1; D gene ambiguous. The length of the CDR3 is 15 residues. CDR1 and CDR2 from the germline V gene are SEHNR and FQNEAQ (reference sequence). V was clipped by 0 bases and J by 0 bases, with 8 bases between them. The CDR3 DNA is TGTGCCAGCAGCTTAGCGGTAGTGATGAACACTGAAGCTTTCTTT. Protein: CASSLAVVMNTEAFF.

The table lists this clonotype with many counts. V and J are TRBV6-2 or TRBV6-3 and TRBJ2-5, with D unresolved. Germline CDR1 reads MNHEY; CDR2 reads SVGEGT. Trimming removed 1 base at V and 3 bases at J, with 21 bases between. This CDR3 has 18 residues. The CDR3 loop is CASSYFLLSEPREETQYF. DNA for the CDR3: TGTGCCAGCAGTTACTTCCTTCTTTCGGAGCCTAGGGAAGAGACCCAGTACTTC.

This clonotype showed up many times. The chain carries TRBV27 and TRBJ2-7; 7 positions match TRBD2. CDR1 is MNHEY and CDR2 is SMNVEV in the germline V gene (reference sequence). Germline trimming cut 5 bases from V and 4 bases from J; bases unmatched to any gene: 11. The CDR3 totals 15 residues. This chain's CDR3 is CASSALGGGDYEQYV. In nucleotides, the CDR3 is TGTGCCAGCAGTGCTTTAGGTGGGGGGGATTACGAGCAGTACGTC.

This clonotype showed up many times. The chain has TRBV2 and TRBJ2-1; 7 bases match TRBD2. CDR1 is SNHLY and CDR2 is FYNNEI in the germline V gene. With 10 bases clipped from V and 2 bases from J, the junction kept 5 bases outside the gene matches. CDR3 size: 13 residues. CDR3 DNA: TGTGCCACCGGGACTATCACCTACAATGAGCAGTTCTTC. Protein: CATGTITYNEQFF. Full variable domain (remainder filled in from reference TRBV2 and TRBJ2-1): EPEVTQTPSHQVTQMGQEVILRCVPISNHLYFYWYRQILGQKVEFLVSFYNNEISEKSEIFDDQFSVERPDGSNFTLKIRSTKLEDSAMYFCATGTITYNEQFFGPGTRLTVL.

The rearrangement links TRBV6-2 or TRBV6-3 to TRBJ1-5; the D gene is possibly TRBD1 (6 bases). CDR1 is MNHEY and CDR2 is SVGEGT in the germline V gene. The CDR3 length is 14 residues. Trimming removed 5 bases from V and 4 bases from J, with 12 bases in between. CDR3 DNA sequence: TGTGCCAGCAGTCACTTGGACAGAAATCAGCCCCAGCATTTT. Translating it yields CASSHLDRNQPQHF.

Ten or more counts support this clonotype. The rearrangement links TRBV24-1 to TRBJ2-5, with D tentatively TRBD2 (7 bases). This CDR3 spans 14 amino acids. Trimming removed 9 bases at V and 0 bases at J, with 13 bases between. CDR1 is KGHDR and CDR2 is SFDVKD in the germline V gene. The CDR3 region is CATAGEGDQETQYF. The CDR3 DNA reads TGTGCCACCGCGGGAGAGGGGGACCAAGAGACCCAGTACTTC.

Many counts were recorded for this clonotype. The rearrangement uses TRBV7-3 and TRBJ1-1; TRBD1 matches 7 bases. V lost 5 bases to trimming and J lost 1 base; unmatched junction nucleotides: 10. Germline CDR1 reads SGHTA; CDR2 reads FQGTGA. The CDR3 is made up of 16 amino acids. The CDR3: CASSPGGLRGNTEAFF. The CDR3 DNA follows: TGTGCCAGCAGCCCAGGGGGACTTCGGGGGAACACTGAAGCTTTCTTT.

At least ten counts were recorded for this clonotype. This sequence joins TRBV4-1 and TRBJ2-5; D remains unclear. CDR3 length: 15 amino acids. Germline CDR1 MGHRA, CDR2 YSYEKL. Trimming left V 0 bases short and J 2 bases short, with 10 bases between. As DNA, the CDR3 is TGCGCCAGCAGCCAAGATCCCCTGATACAAGAGACCCAGTACTTC. Translation gives CASSQDPLIQETQYF.

In this sample, this clonotype turned up many times. This chain links TRBV5-1 with TRBJ2-7; D remains unclear. Trimming took 0 bases from V and 1 from J, leaving 5 bases between them. This CDR3 spans 13 amino acids. Per the germline V gene, CDR1 is SGHRS and CDR2 is YFSETQ. CDR3 DNA: TGCGCCAGCAGCTTGGACGGATCCTACGAGCAGTACGTC. Protein product: CASSLDGSYEQYV.

This clonotype was observed many times. The J gene is TRBJ2-3, the V gene TRBV5-5; tentatively, D is TRBD2 (6 bases). The CDR3 has 16 residues. Trimming took 3 bases from V and 4 from J, leaving 18 bases between them. Germline assignment: CDR1 SGHKS and CDR2 YYEKEE (reference sequence). CDR3 protein: CASSWRGLAWSDTQYF. Here the CDR3 DNA reads TGTGCCAGCAGCTGGAGGGGCCTAGCGTGGTCAGATACGCAGTATTTT.

At least ten counts were recorded for this clonotype. The V and J genes are TRBV7-2 and TRBJ1-2; TRBD1 might be the D (5 bases). Trimming removed 2 bases at V and 4 bases at J, with 11 bases between. CDR1 and CDR2 (germline): SGHTA, FQGNSA. The CDR3 runs 14 residues. CDR3 sequence: CASSLRGTRYGYTF. The CDR3 DNA sequence: TGTGCCAGCAGCTTAAGAGGGACCCGCTATGGCTACACCTTC.

This clonotype was found many times. The chain carries TRBV2 and TRBJ2-7; D unclear. Trimming shortened V by 3 bases and J by 3 bases, and 6 bases separated the two germline ends. Germline lookup yields CDR1 SNHLY and CDR2 FYNNEI. The CDR3 contains 12 residues. The CDR3 region has the DNA TGTGCCAGCAGTGACATTGACTACGAGCAGTACGTC. It encodes CASSDIDYEQYV.

This clonotype was seen repeatedly, ten times or more. CDR3 DNA: TGTGCCAGTAGACAGGGGGTCTACAATGAGCAGTTCTTC. This translates into CASRQGVYNEQFF. The J gene is TRBJ2-1, the V gene TRBV19, with 8 bases that match TRBD1. Germline CDR1 is LNHDA and CDR2 is SQIVND (reference sequence). V shed 6 bases, J shed 3 bases, and the junction held 1 base outside the gene matches. The CDR3 loop spans 13 amino acids.

V usage is TRBV5-1 and J usage is TRBJ2-3; 10 bases are shared with TRBD2. The CDR3 covers 14 residues. V lost 4 bases and J lost 5; bases outside the gene matches: 4. The V gene's germline CDR1 is SGHRS and CDR2 YFSETQ. The CDR3 loop reads CASSSGGARDTQYF. CDR3 bases: TGCGCCAGCAGCAGCGGGGGGGCCCGAGATACGCAGTATTTT. Using reference TRBV5-1 and TRBJ2-3 for the parts outside the CDR3, the full variable domain is KAGVTQTPRYLIKTRGQQVTLSCSPISGHRSVSWYQQTPGQGLQFLFEYFSETQRNKGNFPGRFSGRQFSNSRSEMNVSTLELGDSALYLCASSSGGARDTQYFGPGTRLTVL.

This clonotype was picked up many times. Here the CDR3 DNA reads TGCAGTGCTAGAGACAGCCGACAGTTGTACACCTTC. Its protein is CSARDSRQLYTF. The chain uses TRBV20-1 and TRBJ1-2, with a weak D call TRBD1 (5 bases). This CDR3 has 12 amino acids. Trimming left V 0 bases short and J 11 bases short, with 13 bases between. Germline values: CDR1 DFQATT, CDR2 SNEGSKA (reference sequence).

Ten or more counts support this clonotype. V gene TRBV5-1 combines with J gene TRBJ1-5, with D possibly matching TRBD1 (6 bases). V was cut by 1 base and J by 0 bases, with 8 bases left in between. The CDR3 consists of 15 residues. CDR1 is SGHRS, CDR2 YFSETQ, per germline. The CDR3 protein is CASSLRGASNQPQHF. The CDR3 DNA is TGCGCCAGCAGCTTGAGGGGGGCTAGCAATCAGCCCCAGCATTTT.

V and J are TRBV12-3 or TRBV12-4 and TRBJ2-5, with TRBD1 matching 9 bases. This CDR3 region has 16 residues. V lost 1 base and J lost 3; bases outside the gene matches: 6. CDR3 bases: TGTGCCAGCAGTTTAGAGCCGGGACAGGGTAAAGAGACCCAGTACTTC. This sequence encodes CASSLEPGQGKETQYF.

This clonotype appeared many times. This chain links TRBV6-5 with TRBJ1-4; tentatively, D is TRBD1 (6 bases). V lost 6 bases, J lost 0 bases, and 8 bases lay in between. The CDR3 is 14 residues long. The germline V gene encodes CDR1 MNHEY and CDR2 SVGAGI. The CDR3 sequence is CASRDRTTNEKLFF. The CDR3 DNA follows: TGTGCCAGCAGGGACAGAACAACTAATGAAAAACTGTTTTTT.

This clonotype has a handful of counts. This sequence joins TRBV7-2 and TRBJ1-3; the D gene is possibly TRBD1 (5 bases). With 3 bases removed from V and 0 bases from J, the gap between germline ends came to 9 bases. CDR3 length: 15 amino acids. The V gene's germline CDR1 is SGHTA and CDR2 FQGNSA. The CDR3 nucleotides read TGTGCCAGCAGCTTTTACAGGAGCTCTGGAAACACCATATATTTT. The encoded protein is CASSFYRSSGNTIYF.